Presented here are 30 T cell receptor beta chains from one specimen sequenced in a study of early T cells in non-severe SARS-CoV-2 infection (dated by TCRdb to 2020 to 2023). Library creation used 5' RACE. The sequencing machine was a NextSeq 500. TCRdb applied fastp at Q25 and MiXCR to the public reads, then kept only in-frame beta chains. For every CDR3 protein sequence, its rows merge into one entry that carries the most common genes and DNA. This sample comprises over 60,000 distinct CDR3 sequences, approximately 10% of them detected only once. About 2.7% of the sample is held by the ten biggest clonotypes. The sample consisted of whole blood, taken at baseline. The receptors originated from an adult who was a healthcare worker with PCR-confirmed SARS-CoV-2 infection or an uninfected control (not recorded which).

This clonotype was seen more than once but under ten times. The chain joins TRBV30 to TRBJ1-1, with D possibly matching TRBD1 (6 bases). The CDR3 extends over 16 amino acids. The germline V and J ends were trimmed by 1 base and 6 bases, with 21 bases remaining between them. Germline-derived CDR1 and CDR2 are GTSNPN and SVGIG (reference sequence). The CDR3 here is CAWSGRELGGAAEAFF. In DNA form, the CDR3 reads TGTGCCTGGAGTGGTAGAGAATTGGGGGGCGCCGCTGAAGCTTTCTTT.

This clonotype was counted a few times. The rearrangement uses TRBV29-1 and TRBJ1-1; the D gene is possibly TRBD1 (6 bases). V was shortened by 8 bases and J by 0 bases, with 13 bases between the two germline ends. Germline-derived CDR1 and CDR2 are SQVTM and ANQGSEA. This CDR3 contains 13 residues. CDR3 in DNA: TGCAGCTTCCGGGGGGCCTTGAACACTGAAGCTTTCTTT. Its protein is CSFRGALNTEAFF. The variable domain in full, completed from reference TRBV29-1 and TRBJ1-1, reads SAVISQKPSRDICQRGTSLTIQCQVDSQVTMMFWYRQQPGQSLTLIATANQGSEATYESGFVIDKFPISRPNLTFSTLTVSNMSPEDSSIYLCSFRGALNTEAFFGQGTRLTVV.

This chain uses TRBV5-1 with TRBJ1-4, with a weak D call TRBD1 (6 bases). V was cut by 0 bases and J by 2 bases, with 11 bases left in between. The CDR3 sequence is 16 residues long. Germline CDR1 and CDR2: SGHRS and YFSETQ. The CDR3 DNA sequence: TGCGCCAGCAGCTTGGCCCCCGGGGGCACTAATGAAAAACTGTTTTTT. Its protein product is CASSLAPGGTNEKLFF.

V gene TRBV18 combines with J gene TRBJ2-4, with no clear D. V dropped 4 bases and J dropped 1 base, with 14 bases sitting between them. Germline CDR1 KGHSH, CDR2 LQKENI. The CDR3 runs 16 residues. The chain's CDR3 is CASSREDGSAKNIQYF. The CDR3 DNA is TGTGCCAGCTCACGTGAGGACGGCTCTGCCAAAAACATTCAGTACTTC.

The chain recombines TRBV18 with TRBJ2-3; D is possibly TRBD1 (5 bases). With 6 bases removed from V and 3 bases from J, the gap between germline ends came to 10 bases. Germline V CDR1 and CDR2: KGHSH, LQKENI. The CDR3 is made up of 13 amino acids. The CDR3 nucleotides read TGTGCCAGCTCGGCCGACAGTACAGATACGCAGTATTTT. Residues: CASSADSTDTQYF.

The chain recombines TRBV20-1 with TRBJ1-2; a possible D gene is TRBD1 (5 bases). Germline values: CDR1 DFQATT, CDR2 SNEGSKA (reference sequence). The CDR3 loop spans 14 amino acids. V was cut by 0 bases and J by 6 bases, with 14 bases left in between. The CDR3 coding sequence is TGCAGTGCTAGAGATAGCACAGGCAAGGATGGCTACACCTTC. This translates into CSARDSTGKDGYTF.

This rearrangement joins TRBV11-2 to TRBJ1-6; D is undetermined. V was clipped by 5 bases and J by 8 bases, with 7 bases between them. The CDR3 contains 12 residues. Germline CDR1 and CDR2: SGHAT and FQNNGV. The CDR3 nucleotides read TGTGCCAGCAGCCTGGATGATTCACCCCTCCACTTT. Its protein is CASSLDDSPLHF. Variable domain in full (rest from reference TRBV11-2 and TRBJ1-6): EAGVAQSPRYKIIEKRQSVAFWCNPISGHATLYWYQQILGQGPKLLIQFQNNGVVDDSQLPKDRFSAERLKGVDSTLKIQPAKLEDSAVYLCASSLDDSPLHFGNGTRLTVT.

The chain is built from TRBV6-2 or TRBV6-3 and TRBJ2-2; D call uncertain. In germline, CDR1 is MNHEY, CDR2 SVGEGT. Trimming pared 0 bases from V and 5 bases from J, leaving 1 base between. The CDR3 loop spans 12 amino acids. In nucleotides, the CDR3 is TGTGCCAGCAGTTACTCGACCGGGGAGCTGTTTTTT. It specifies CASSYSTGELFF.

The chain carries TRBV6-2 or TRBV6-3 and TRBJ2-5, with TRBD1 matching 8 bases. The CDR3 covers 15 residues. The ends lost 6 bases at V and 4 bases at J; junction bases unmatched: 10. Germline CDR1 MNHEY, CDR2 SVGEGT. CDR3 region: CASSNVRTGRETQYF. The CDR3 DNA is TGTGCCAGCAGCAACGTTCGGACAGGGAGAGAGACCCAGTACTTC.

This clonotype was observed many times. The CDR3 DNA sequence: TGCGCCAGCAGCTTGGCCCTGGGACAGGGCGCGGGCTACACCTTC. This encodes CASSLALGQGAGYTF. The chain has TRBV5-1 and TRBJ1-2; the match to TRBD1 covers 9 bases. Germline CDR1 SGHRS, CDR2 YFSETQ. The CDR3 sequence is 15 residues long. The V segment lost 0 bases and the J segment 8 bases; nucleotides outside the gene matches: 8. The whole variable domain, remainder taken from reference TRBV5-1 and TRBJ1-2, is KAGVTQTPRYLIKTRGQQVTLSCSPISGHRSVSWYQQTPGQGLQFLFEYFSETQRNKGNFPGRFSGRQFSNSRSEMNVSTLELGDSALYLCASSLALGQGAGYTFGSGTRLTVV.

This chain joins TRBV7-6 and TRBJ2-7, with 9 positions matching TRBD1. Trimming at V came to 1 base and at J to 1 base, leaving 2 bases not matched to a gene. Per the germline V gene, CDR1 is SGHVS and CDR2 is FNYEAQ. The CDR3 covers 15 residues. CDR3 sequence: CASSLETGGSYEQYF. CDR3 nucleotide sequence: TGTGCCAGCAGCTTAGAGACAGGGGGTTCCTACGAGCAGTACTTC. The full variable domain, its missing parts supplied by reference TRBV7-6 and TRBJ2-7, is GAGVSQSPRYKVTKRGQDVALRCDPISGHVSLYWYRQALGQGPEFLTYFNYEAQQDKSGLPNDRFSAERPEGSISTLTIQRTEQRDSAMYRCASSLETGGSYEQYFGPGTRLTVT.

This clonotype was observed a handful of times. The junction shows a germline mismatch at one end, possibly a read error. The chain uses TRBV7-7 and TRBJ2-3, with 11 bases aligning to TRBD2. CDR1 and CDR2 (germline): SSHAT, FNYEAQ (reference sequence). The CDR3 extends over 17 amino acids. CDR3 region: CASSSDPGLAGTDTQYF. The CDR3 DNA sequence: TGTGCTAGCAGCTCTGACCCGGGACTAGCGGGCACAGATACGCAGTATTTT.

This clonotype was counted ten times or more. V gene TRBV9 combines with J gene TRBJ2-1; D gene unclear. Germline V gene lookup returns CDR1 SGDLS and CDR2 YYNGEE. This CDR3 region has 16 residues. V lost 0 bases to trimming and J lost 5 bases, with 15 bases between them. DNA for the CDR3: TGTGCCAGCAGCGTAGTTCAGTCCCTCGGGCACAATGAGCAGTTCTTC. Protein product: CASSVVQSLGHNEQFF.

This clonotype was detected many times. This rearrangement joins TRBV5-8 to TRBJ1-1; D may be TRBD1 (6 bases). The CDR3 contains 14 residues. Germline V gives CDR1 SGHTS, CDR2 YDEGEE. Trimming pared 4 bases from V and 3 bases from J, leaving 13 bases between. The CDR3 DNA follows: TGTGCCAGCAGCGTGGGACAAGGGTACACTGAAGCTTTCTTT. This sequence encodes CASSVGQGYTEAFF.

J is TRBJ2-1 and V is TRBV7-9; 7 nucleotides align to TRBD2. The CDR3 length is 19 residues. Germline V gene data show CDR1 as SEHNR and CDR2 as FQNEAQ (reference sequence). J gave up 6 bases and V 1 base, and 18 bases lay outside the gene matches. The CDR3 loop is CASSLGRTSIRRGRNEQFF. CDR3 nucleotides: TGTGCCAGCAGCTTAGGCAGGACTAGTATTCGTAGGGGCCGCAATGAGCAGTTCTTC.

This clonotype was seen more than once but under ten times. The rearrangement joins TRBV6-1 to TRBJ2-3, with 15 bases that match TRBD2. V lost 6 bases and J lost 5; bases outside the gene matches: 3. The germline V gene has CDR1 MNHNS and CDR2 SASEGT. The CDR3 spans 15 residues. The CDR3 reads CASSGLAGGLDTQYF. The CDR3 DNA reads as TGTGCCAGCAGCGGACTAGCGGGGGGGCTAGATACGCAGTATTTT.

The chain couples TRBV25-1 to TRBJ1-1; D is uncertain. From germline, CDR1 is MGHDK and CDR2 SYGVNS. V lost 1 base to trimming and J lost 0 bases, with 9 bases between them. The CDR3 covers 15 residues. The CDR3 sequence: CASSEFGSMNTEAFF. The CDR3 nucleotides read TGTGCCAGCAGTGAATTTGGCAGCATGAACACTGAAGCTTTCTTT.

In its sample, this clonotype was seen a few times. This may be a read error, as it is one base from a much larger clone. The rearrangement links TRBV7-9 to TRBJ2-5; D is uncertain. The germline CDR1 and CDR2 sequences are SEHNR and FQNEAQ (reference sequence). The CDR3 has 14 residues. V lost 4 bases and J lost 0, with 9 bases in between. CDR3 DNA sequence: TGTGCCAGCAGCTCGTCCCCGTACCAAGAGACCCAGTACTTC. It encodes CASSSSPYQETQYF.

The V call is TRBV19, the J call TRBJ2-3; TRBD2 aligns across 10 bases. There are 17 residues in the CDR3. CDR1 LNHDA and CDR2 SQIVND come from the germline V gene (reference sequence). Trimming took 11 bases from V and 1 from J; bases not matched to a gene: 15. In DNA form, the CDR3 reads TGTGCCGGACCCGTAGCGGGGGGCCCCGCTCGCACAGATACGCAGTATTTT. It translates to CAGPVAGGPARTDTQYF.

The V and J genes are TRBV12-3 or TRBV12-4 and TRBJ2-7; weak D call: TRBD1 (8 bases). With 6 bases removed from V and 7 bases from J, the gap between germline ends came to 22 bases. The CDR3 extends over 15 amino acids. In DNA, the CDR3 is TGTGCCAGCAGCCCAGGGGGGGACAGGTCGTGGGAGCAGTACTTC. Translated, it gives CASSPGGDRSWEQYF.

In this sample, this clonotype turned up a few times. The chain recombines TRBV12-3 or TRBV12-4 with TRBJ2-5; 9 nucleotides line up with TRBD1. The V gene end was trimmed by 5 bases and the J gene end by 7 bases; junction bases not matched to a gene: 11. The CDR3 is made up of 15 amino acids. Written as DNA, the CDR3 is TGTGCCAGCAGTGTTACAGGGGGCGCGAAGGGGACCCAGTACTTC. This encodes CASSVTGGAKGTQYF.

This clonotype was detected only a few times. The chain joins TRBV29-1 to TRBJ1-2; D is undetermined. The CDR3 is 12 residues long. Germline lookup yields CDR1 SQVTM and CDR2 ANQGSEA. V was pared by 8 bases and J by 6 bases, with 16 bases between. For the CDR3, the DNA is TGCAGCTCCTCCCCAGGCAAGAATGGCTACACCTTC. Its protein is CSSSPGKNGYTF.

This clonotype is medium-sized in the sample. The rearrangement links TRBV5-1 to TRBJ2-5; maybe TRBD2 (6 bases). CDR1 and CDR2 (germline): SGHRS, YFSETQ. V lost 4 bases and J lost 2, with 9 bases in between. The CDR3 is 13 amino acids. The CDR3 DNA is TGCGCCAGCAGCCCGGGACTGCAAGAGACCCAGTACTTC. This encodes CASSPGLQETQYF.

The sample holds a few counts of this clonotype. The chain uses TRBV13 and TRBJ2-4; D is uncertain. This CDR3 is built from 14 residues. Trimming stripped 5 bases from V and 1 base from J, with 9 bases between. CDR1 and CDR2 from the germline V gene are PRHDT and FYEKMQ (reference sequence). Here the CDR3 DNA reads TGTGCCAGCAGCCCCGGTGGGGCCAAAAACATTCAGTACTTC. Residues: CASSPGGAKNIQYF. The variable domain in full, with the rest retrieved from reference TRBV13 and TRBJ2-4, is AAGVIQSPRHLIKEKRETATLKCYPIPRHDTVYWYQQGPGQDPQFLISFYEKMQSDKGSIPDRFSAQQFSDYHSELNMSSLELGDSALYFCASSPGGAKNIQYFGAGTRLSVL.

This clonotype occurred a few times. J is TRBJ1-1 and V is TRBV12-3 or TRBV12-4, with D possibly TRBD1 on 6 matching bases. The CDR3 covers 15 residues. Trimming took 3 bases from V and 2 from J, leaving 13 bases between them. CDR3 sequence: CASSFSQGRNTEAFF. For the CDR3, the DNA is TGTGCCAGCAGTTTCTCACAGGGTAGAAACACTGAAGCTTTCTTT.

The table lists this clonotype with many counts. This chain joins TRBV20-1 and TRBJ2-5, with 8 bases matching TRBD2. The V gene's germline CDR1 is DFQATT and CDR2 SNEGSKA (reference sequence). This CDR3 is built from 13 residues. Trimming removed 7 bases from V and 2 bases from J; junction bases left unmatched: 6. CDR3 bases: TGCAGTGGCGCGGCTAGCGGGCAAGAGACCCAGTACTTC. It specifies CSGAASGQETQYF.

V and J are TRBV7-2 and TRBJ2-1; D remains unclear. Germline CDR1 is SGHTA and CDR2 is FQGNSA. The CDR3 runs 13 residues. V was trimmed by 1 base and J by 10 bases, leaving 11 bases between them. CDR3 bases: TGTGCCAGCAGCTTAGATGGGTTCGGGGAGCAGTTCTTC. This gives the protein CASSLDGFGEQFF. Filled out from reference TRBV7-2 and TRBJ2-1, the complete variable domain reads GAGVSQSPSNKVTEKGKDVELRCDPISGHTALYWYRQSLGQGLEFLIYFQGNSAPDKSGLPSDRFSAERTGGSVSTLTIQRTQQEDSAVYLCASSLDGFGEQFFGPGTRLTVL.

This clonotype was recorded a few times. The chain couples TRBV11-2 to TRBJ2-7; 8 nucleotides match TRBD2. This CDR3 region has 16 residues. Germline V gene lookup returns CDR1 SGHAT and CDR2 FQNNGV. Trimming at V came to 5 bases and at J to 0 bases, leaving 9 bases not matched to a gene. As DNA, the CDR3 is TGTGCCAGCAGCATGGTGGCGGGGGGCCGCTCCTACGAGCAGTACTTC. Its protein product is CASSMVAGGRSYEQYF.

This clonotype was counted between two and nine times. The rearrangement joins TRBV3-1 to TRBJ1-1; no definite D call. The length of the CDR3 is 14 residues. Germline CDR1 reads LGHDT; CDR2 reads YNNKEL (reference sequence). The V and J ends lost 1 base and 6 bases respectively, with 12 bases between them. The DNA for the CDR3 is TGTGCCAGCAGCCAAGCGGCGGGCTCCCCTGAAGCTTTCTTT. This encodes CASSQAAGSPEAFF.

This clonotype was detected a few times. The rearrangement joins TRBV9 to TRBJ1-6; D is ambiguous. Trimming pared 3 bases from V and 11 bases from J, leaving 12 bases between. The V gene's germline CDR1 is SGDLS and CDR2 YYNGEE. CDR3 length: 13 residues. This chain's CDR3 is CASSARYGPPLHF. CDR3 DNA sequence: TGTGCCAGCAGCGCCAGATACGGACCACCCCTCCACTTT.